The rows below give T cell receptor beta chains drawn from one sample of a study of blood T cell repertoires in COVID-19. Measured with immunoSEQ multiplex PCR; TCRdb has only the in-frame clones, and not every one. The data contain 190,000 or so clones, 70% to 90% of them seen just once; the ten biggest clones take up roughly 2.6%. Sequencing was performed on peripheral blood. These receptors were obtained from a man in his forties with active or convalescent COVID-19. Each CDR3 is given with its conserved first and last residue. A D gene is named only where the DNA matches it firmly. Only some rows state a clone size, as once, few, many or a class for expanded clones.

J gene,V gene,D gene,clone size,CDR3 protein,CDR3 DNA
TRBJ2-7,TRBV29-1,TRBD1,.,CSVSGQGARGYEQYF,TGCAGCGTTTCGGGACAGGGGGCACGAGGCTACGAGCAGTACTTC
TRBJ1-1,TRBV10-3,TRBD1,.,CAIRKGTGLDEAFF,TGTGCCATCAGGAAAGGGACAGGACTAGACGAAGCTTTCTTT
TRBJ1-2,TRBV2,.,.,CASSDRALGYTF,TGTGCCAGCAGTGACAGGGCCCTTGGCTACACCTTC
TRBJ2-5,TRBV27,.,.,CASRALTGGQETQYF,TGTGCCAGCCGCGCCTTGACGGGTGGGCAAGAGACCCAGTACTTC
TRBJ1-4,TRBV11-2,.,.,CASSLDWSSTNEKLFF,TGTGCCAGCAGCTTAGATTGGAGCTCCACTAATGAAAAACTGTTTTTT
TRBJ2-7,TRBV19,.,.,CASSAGLSYEQYF,TGTGCCAGTAGTGCGGGCCTCTCCTACGAGCAGTACTTC
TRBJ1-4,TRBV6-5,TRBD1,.,CASRIRQGNEKLFF,TGTGCCAGCAGGATAAGACAGGGAAATGAAAAACTGTTTTTT
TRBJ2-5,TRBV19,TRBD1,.,CASSFTQDRGRETQYF,TGTGCCAGTAGCTTCACTCAGGACAGGGGGCGAGAGACCCAGTACTTC
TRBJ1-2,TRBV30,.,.,CAWIRVGGANYGYTF,TGTGCCTGGATCCGAGTGGGGGGAGCTAACTATGGCTACACCTTC
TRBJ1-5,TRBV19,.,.,CASSMDRDQPQHF,TGTGCCAGTAGTATGGACAGAGATCAGCCCCAGCATTTT
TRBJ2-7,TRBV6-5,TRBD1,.,CASRGTGPLVEQYF,TGTGCCAGCAGGGGGACAGGGCCCCTCGTGGAGCAGTACTTC
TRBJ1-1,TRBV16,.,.,CASSQQTGRAEAFF,TGTGCCAGCAGCCAACAAACAGGGCGCGCTGAAGCTTTCTTT
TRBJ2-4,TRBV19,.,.,CASSRGNEENIQYF,TGTGCCAGTAGTCGCGGAAATGAGGAAAACATTCAGTACTTC
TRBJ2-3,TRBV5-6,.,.,CASSLADTQYF,TGTGCCAGCAGCTTGGCTGATACGCAGTATTTT
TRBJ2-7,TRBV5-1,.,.,CASSLSSYEQYF,TGCGCCAGCAGCTTGTCGTCCTACGAGCAGTACTTC
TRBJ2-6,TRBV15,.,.,CATSTGTSINVLTF,TGTGCCACCAGCACCGGGACATCCATCAACGTCCTGACTTTC
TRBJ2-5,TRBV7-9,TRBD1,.,CASTLIGPGTGDPRETQYF,TGTGCCAGCACCCTTATAGGTCCCGGGACAGGGGATCCCAGGGAGACCCAGTACTTC
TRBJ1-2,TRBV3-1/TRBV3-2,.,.,CASSQDGQGGYGYTF,TGTGCCAGCAGCCAAGATGGGCAGGGTGGCTATGGCTACACCTTC
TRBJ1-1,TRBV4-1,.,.,CASSQLNNPTNEAFF,TGCGCCAGCAGCCAACTTAACAATCCCACGAATGAAGCTTTCTTT
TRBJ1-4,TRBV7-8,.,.,CASSPSRGGLFF,TGTGCCAGCAGCCCCTCGCGTGGTGGACTGTTTTTT
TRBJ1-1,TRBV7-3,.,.,CASSFYGGTEAFF,TGTGCCAGCAGCTTCTACGGCGGCACTGAAGCTTTCTTT
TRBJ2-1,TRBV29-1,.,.,CSVEGQGEQFF,TGCAGCGTTGAAGGGCAGGGAGAGCAGTTCTTC
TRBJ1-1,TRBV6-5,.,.,CASSFLGTTTVTEAFF,TGTGCCAGCAGTTTCCTCGGGACAACCACTGTCACTGAAGCTTTCTTT
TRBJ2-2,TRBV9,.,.,CASSASRRTGELFF,TGTGCCAGCAGCGCCTCCCGGCGGACCGGGGAGCTGTTTTTT
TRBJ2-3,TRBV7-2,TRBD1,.,CASSLGGTGGTDTQYF,TGTGCCAGCAGCTTAGGAGGGACAGGGGGGACAGATACGCAGTATTTT
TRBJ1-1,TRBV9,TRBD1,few,CASSARQGRKAFF,TGTGCCAGCAGCGCACGACAGGGTAGGAAGGCTTTCTTT
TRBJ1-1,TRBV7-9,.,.,CASSATTGWAEAFF,TGTGCCAGCAGCGCAACTACAGGGTGGGCTGAAGCTTTCTTT
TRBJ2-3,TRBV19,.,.,CASNKRASTDTQYF,TGTGCCAGTAATAAGCGGGCGAGCACAGATACGCAGTATTTT
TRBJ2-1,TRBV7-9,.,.,CASSEAGVSSYNEQFF,TGTGCCAGCAGCGAGGCAGGGGTGAGCTCCTACAATGAGCAGTTCTTC
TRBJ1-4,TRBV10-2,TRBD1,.,CASGRQGGISTNEKLFF,TGCGCCAGCGGCAGACAGGGGGGTATTTCAACTAATGAAAAACTGTTTTTT
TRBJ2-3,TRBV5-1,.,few,CASSSAGGASADTQYF,TGCGCCAGCAGCTCGGCGGGCGGGGCTTCCGCAGATACGCAGTATTTT
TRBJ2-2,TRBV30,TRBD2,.,CAWSKERGGPRFTGELFF,TGTGCCTGGAGTAAGGAGCGGGGGGGCCCAAGGTTCACCGGGGAGCTGTTTTTT
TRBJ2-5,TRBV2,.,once,CASRESDQETQYF,TGTGCCAGCCGGGAGTCAGACCAAGAGACCCAGTACTTC
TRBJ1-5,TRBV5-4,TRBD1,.,CASSLKGAGQPQHF,TGTGCCAGCAGTTTAAAGGGGGCCGGTCAGCCCCAGCATTTT
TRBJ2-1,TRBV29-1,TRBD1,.,CSVGRTGDTYNEQFF,TGCAGCGTTGGACGAACAGGGGATACCTACAATGAGCAGTTCTTC
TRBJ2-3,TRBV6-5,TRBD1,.,CASSTGTGGPDTQYF,TGTGCCAGCAGCACCGGGACAGGGGGCCCAGATACGCAGTATTTT
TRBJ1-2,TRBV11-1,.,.,CASGTRQAGGYGYTF,TGTGCCAGCGGAACCCGGCAGGCGGGGGGCTATGGCTACACCTTC
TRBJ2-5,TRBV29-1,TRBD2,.,CSVASLAAYQETQYF,TGCAGCGTTGCCTCACTAGCGGCGTACCAAGAGACCCAGTACTTC
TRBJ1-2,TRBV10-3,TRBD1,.,CAISSMTGNYGYTF,TGTGCCATCAGTTCAATGACAGGGAACTATGGCTACACCTTC
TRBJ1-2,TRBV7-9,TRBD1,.,CASSLATGGYGYTF,TGTGCCAGCAGCTTAGCGACAGGGGGCTATGGCTACACCTTC
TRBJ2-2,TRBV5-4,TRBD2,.,CASRPGTRNTGELFF,TGTGCCAGCAGACCCGGGACTAGGAACACCGGGGAGCTGTTTTTT
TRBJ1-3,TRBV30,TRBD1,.,CAWRDIQGARGNTIYF,TGTGCCTGGAGAGATATACAGGGGGCGCGGGGAAACACCATATATTTT
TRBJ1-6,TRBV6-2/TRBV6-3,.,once,CASSPRVRRHSPLHF,TGTGCCAGCAGCCCTCGGGTACGTCGTCATTCACCCCTCCACTTT
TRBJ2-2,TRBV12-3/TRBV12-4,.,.,CASSFRETGELFF,TGTGCCAGCAGTTTCAGGGAAACCGGGGAGCTGTTTTTT
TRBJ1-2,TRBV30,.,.,CAWSVGGVGYTF,TGTGCCTGGAGTGTAGGAGGGGTAGGCTACACCTTC
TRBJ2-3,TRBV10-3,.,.,CAIKASGTDTQYF,TGTGCCATCAAGGCTAGCGGCACAGATACGCAGTATTTT
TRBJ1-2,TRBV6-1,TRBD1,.,CASSEARGRDGYTF,TGTGCCAGCAGTGAAGCAAGGGGGCGGGATGGCTACACCTTC
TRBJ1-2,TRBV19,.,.,CASKSDSLYGYTF,TGTGCCAGTAAATCCGACAGCCTCTATGGCTACACCTTC
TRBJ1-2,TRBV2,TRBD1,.,CASSEMGQTGYGYTF,TGTGCCAGCAGTGAAATGGGACAGACTGGATATGGCTACACCTTC
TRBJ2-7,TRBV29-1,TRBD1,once,CSVGARRGTGGFDEQYF,TGCAGCGTAGGTGCGAGACGAGGGACAGGGGGCTTCGACGAGCAGTACTTC
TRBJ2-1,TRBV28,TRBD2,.,CASSLLAGDNEQFF,TGTGCCAGCAGTTTACTAGCGGGGGACAATGAGCAGTTCTTC
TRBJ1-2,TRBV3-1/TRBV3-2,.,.,CASSPRGGIGYGYTF,TGTGCCAGCAGCCCTCGAGGAGGTATAGGCTATGGCTACACCTTC
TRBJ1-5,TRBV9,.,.,CASSAGGPGGNQPQHF,TGTGCCAGCAGCGCCGGGGGGCCCGGTGGCAATCAGCCCCAGCATTTT
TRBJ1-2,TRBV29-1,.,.,CSVEELDSASRGYTF,TGCAGCGTTGAAGAGCTGGACAGTGCCTCTAGGGGCTACACCTTC